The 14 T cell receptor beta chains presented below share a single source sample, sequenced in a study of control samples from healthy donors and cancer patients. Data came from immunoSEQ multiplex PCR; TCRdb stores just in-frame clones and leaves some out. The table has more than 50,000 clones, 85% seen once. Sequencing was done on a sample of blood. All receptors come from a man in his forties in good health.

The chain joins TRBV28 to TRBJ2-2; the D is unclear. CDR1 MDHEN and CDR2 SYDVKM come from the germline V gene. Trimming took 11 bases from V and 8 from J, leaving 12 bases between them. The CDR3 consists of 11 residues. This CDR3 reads CACLSPGELFF. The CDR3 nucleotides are TGTGCCTGTCTGAGCCCGGGGGAGCTGTTTTTT.

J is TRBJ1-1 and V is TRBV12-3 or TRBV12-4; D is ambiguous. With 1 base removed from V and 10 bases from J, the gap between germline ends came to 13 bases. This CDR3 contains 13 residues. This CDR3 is CASSLGPVPGAFF. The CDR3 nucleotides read TGTGCCAGCAGTTTAGGGCCTGTCCCTGGAGCTTTCTTT.

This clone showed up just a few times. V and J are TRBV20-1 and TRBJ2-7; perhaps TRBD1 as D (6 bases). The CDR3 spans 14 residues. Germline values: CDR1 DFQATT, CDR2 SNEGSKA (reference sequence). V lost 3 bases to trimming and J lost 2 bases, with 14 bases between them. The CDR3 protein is CSASDPGVTYEQYF. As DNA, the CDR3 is TGCAGTGCTAGTGATCCAGGGGTCACCTACGAGCAGTACTTC.

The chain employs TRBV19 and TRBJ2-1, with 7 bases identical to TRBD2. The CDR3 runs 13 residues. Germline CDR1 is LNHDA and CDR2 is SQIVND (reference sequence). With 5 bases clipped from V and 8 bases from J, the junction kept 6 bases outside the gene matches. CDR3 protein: CASSPGLVHEQFF. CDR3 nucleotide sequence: TGTGCCAGTAGTCCCGGACTAGTTCATGAGCAGTTCTTC.

The CDR3 loop reads CASSFGQNNQPQHF. CDR3 coding DNA: TGTGCCAGCAGCTTTGGACAGAACAATCAGCCCCAGCATTTT. V gene TRBV7-9 combines with J gene TRBJ1-5, with TRBD1 as a possible D gene (6 bases). This CDR3 is built from 14 residues. Germline values: CDR1 SEHNR, CDR2 FQNEAQ (reference sequence). V was pared by 3 bases and J by 3 bases, with 9 bases between.

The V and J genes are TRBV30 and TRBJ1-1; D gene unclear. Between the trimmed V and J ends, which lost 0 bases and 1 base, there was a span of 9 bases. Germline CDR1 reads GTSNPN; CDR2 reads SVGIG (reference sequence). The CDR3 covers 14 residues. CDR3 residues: CAWSVTMGNTEAFF. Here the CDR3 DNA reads TGTGCCTGGAGTGTAACCATGGGGAACACTGAAGCTTTCTTT.

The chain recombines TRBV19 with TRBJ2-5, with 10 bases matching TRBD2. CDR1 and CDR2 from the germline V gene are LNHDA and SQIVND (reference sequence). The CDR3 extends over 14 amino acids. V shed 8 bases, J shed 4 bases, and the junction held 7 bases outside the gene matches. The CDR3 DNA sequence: TGTGCCAGTTCACAGACTAGCGGGTCAGAGACCCAGTACTTC. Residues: CASSQTSGSETQYF.

DNA of the CDR3: TGTGCCAGCAGTTTAAGGCCCAACAATGAGCAGTTCTTC. As protein: CASSLRPNNEQFF. This sequence joins TRBV27 and TRBJ2-1; D is ambiguous. The germline V gene encodes CDR1 MNHEY and CDR2 SMNVEV (reference sequence). Deletions cut 2 bases from V and 5 bases from J, with 7 bases between. This CDR3 is 13 amino acids long.

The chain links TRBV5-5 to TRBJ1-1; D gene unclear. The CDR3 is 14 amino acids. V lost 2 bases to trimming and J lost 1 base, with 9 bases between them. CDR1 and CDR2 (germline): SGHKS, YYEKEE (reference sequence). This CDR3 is CASSFFPENTEAFF. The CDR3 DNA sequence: TGTGCCAGCAGCTTTTTCCCGGAGAACACTGAAGCTTTCTTT.

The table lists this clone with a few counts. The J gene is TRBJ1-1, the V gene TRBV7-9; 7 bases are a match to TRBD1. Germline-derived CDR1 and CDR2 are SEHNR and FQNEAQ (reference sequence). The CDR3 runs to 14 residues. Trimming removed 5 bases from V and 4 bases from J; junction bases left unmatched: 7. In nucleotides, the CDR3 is TGTGCCAGCAGCCGACAGGGACGGCTCACTGAAGCTTTCTTT. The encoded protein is CASSRQGRLTEAFF. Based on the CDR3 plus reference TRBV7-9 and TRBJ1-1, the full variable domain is DTGVSQNPRHKITKRGQNVTFRCDPISEHNRLYWYRQTLGQGPEFLTYFQNEAQLEKSRLLSDRFSAERPKGSFSTLEIQRTEQGDSAMYLCASSRQGRLTEAFFGQGTRLTVV.

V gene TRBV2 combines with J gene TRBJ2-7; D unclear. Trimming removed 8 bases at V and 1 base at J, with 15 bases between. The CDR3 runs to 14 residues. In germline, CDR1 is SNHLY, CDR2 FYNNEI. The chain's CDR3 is CASALDRTSYEQYF. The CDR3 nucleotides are TGTGCCAGCGCACTGGACCGAACATCCTACGAGCAGTACTTC.

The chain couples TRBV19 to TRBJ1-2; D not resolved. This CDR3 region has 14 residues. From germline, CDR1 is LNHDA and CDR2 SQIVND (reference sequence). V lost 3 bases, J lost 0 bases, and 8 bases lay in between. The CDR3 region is CASSMGQPNYGYTF. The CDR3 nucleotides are TGTGCCAGTAGTATGGGCCAGCCTAACTATGGCTACACCTTC.

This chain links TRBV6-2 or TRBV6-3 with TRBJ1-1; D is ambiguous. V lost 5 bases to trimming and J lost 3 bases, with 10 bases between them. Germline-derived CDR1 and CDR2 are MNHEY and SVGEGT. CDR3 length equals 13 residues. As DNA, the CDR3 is TGTGCCAGCAGTACCGGGGTTCACACTGAAGCTTTCTTT. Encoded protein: CASSTGVHTEAFF.

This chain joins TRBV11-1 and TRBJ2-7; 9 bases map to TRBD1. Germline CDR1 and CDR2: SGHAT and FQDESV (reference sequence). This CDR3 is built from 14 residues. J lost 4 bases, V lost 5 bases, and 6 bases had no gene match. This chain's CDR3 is CASSRDRVGYEQYF. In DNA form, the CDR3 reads TGTGCCAGCAGCCGGGACAGGGTAGGGTACGAGCAGTACTTC.